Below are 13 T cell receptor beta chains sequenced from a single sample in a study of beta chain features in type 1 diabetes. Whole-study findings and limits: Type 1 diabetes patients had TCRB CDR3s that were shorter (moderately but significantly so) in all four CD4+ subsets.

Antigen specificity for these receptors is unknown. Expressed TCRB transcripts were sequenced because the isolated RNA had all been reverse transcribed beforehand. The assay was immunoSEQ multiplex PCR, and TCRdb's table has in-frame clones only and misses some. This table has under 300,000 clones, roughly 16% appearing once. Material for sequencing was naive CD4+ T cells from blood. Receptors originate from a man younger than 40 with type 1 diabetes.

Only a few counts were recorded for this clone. The CDR3 DNA reads TGCAGCGTCGAGAAACAGAGCTCCTACAATGAGCAGTTCTTC. Amino acid sequence: CSVEKQSSYNEQFF. This sequence joins TRBV29-1 and TRBJ2-1; D gene ambiguous. The V end lost 6 bases, the J end lost 0 bases, and 12 bases lay between the germline ends. This CDR3 spans 14 amino acids. Germline loops: CDR1 SQVTM, CDR2 ANQGSEA.

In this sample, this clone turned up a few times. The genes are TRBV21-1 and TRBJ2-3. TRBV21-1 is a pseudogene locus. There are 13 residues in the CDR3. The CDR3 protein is CASSSAVTDTQYF. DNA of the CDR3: TGTGCCAGCAGCAGTGCCGTGACAGATACGCAGTATTTT.

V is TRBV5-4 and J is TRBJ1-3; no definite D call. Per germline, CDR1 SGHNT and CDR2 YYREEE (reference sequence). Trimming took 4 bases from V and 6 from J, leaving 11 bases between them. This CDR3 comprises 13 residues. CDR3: CASSARRSNTIYF. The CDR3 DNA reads TGTGCCAGCAGCGCCAGGCGATCAAACACCATATATTTT.

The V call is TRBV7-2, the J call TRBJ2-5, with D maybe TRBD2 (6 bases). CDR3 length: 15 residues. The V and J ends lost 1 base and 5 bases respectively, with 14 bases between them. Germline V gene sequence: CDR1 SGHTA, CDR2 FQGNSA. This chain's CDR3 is CASSLVRGLRETQYF. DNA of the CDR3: TGTGCCAGCAGCTTAGTCCGGGGACTCCGGGAGACCCAGTACTTC. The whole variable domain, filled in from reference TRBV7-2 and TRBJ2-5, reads GAGVSQSPSNKVTEKGKDVELRCDPISGHTALYWYRQSLGQGLEFLIYFQGNSAPDKSGLPSDRFSAERTGGSVSTLTIQRTQQEDSAVYLCASSLVRGLRETQYFGPGTRLLVL.

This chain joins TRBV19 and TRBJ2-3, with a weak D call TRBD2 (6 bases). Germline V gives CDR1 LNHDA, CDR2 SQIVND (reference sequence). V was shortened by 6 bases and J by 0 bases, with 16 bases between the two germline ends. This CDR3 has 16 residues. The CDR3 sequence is CASSSGGSLSTDTQYF. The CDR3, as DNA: TGTGCCAGTAGCTCCGGGGGTAGCTTAAGCACAGATACGCAGTATTTT.

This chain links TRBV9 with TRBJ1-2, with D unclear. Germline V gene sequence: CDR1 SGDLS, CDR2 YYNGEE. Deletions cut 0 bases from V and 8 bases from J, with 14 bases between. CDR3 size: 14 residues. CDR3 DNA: TGTGCCAGCAGCGTAGAGCCGGACCCGTGGGGCTACACCTTC. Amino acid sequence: CASSVEPDPWGYTF. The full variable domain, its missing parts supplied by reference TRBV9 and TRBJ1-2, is DSGVTQTPKHLITATGQRVTLRCSPRSGDLSVYWYQQSLDQGLQFLIQYYNGEERAKGNILERFSAQQFPDLHSELNLSSLELGDSALYFCASSVEPDPWGYTFGSGTRLTVV.

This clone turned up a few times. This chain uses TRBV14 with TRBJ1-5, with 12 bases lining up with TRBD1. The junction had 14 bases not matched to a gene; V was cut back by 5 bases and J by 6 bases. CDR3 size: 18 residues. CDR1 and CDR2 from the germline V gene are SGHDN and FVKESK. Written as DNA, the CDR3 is TGTGCCAGCAGCTTACCTCCTTTGGGACAGGGGGCTCGTCAGCCCCAGCATTTT. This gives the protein CASSLPPLGQGARQPQHF.

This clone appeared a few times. The CDR3 reads CASRGGRSEPNTGELFF. CDR3 DNA sequence: TGTGCCAGCAGGGGCGGGAGAAGCGAACCGAACACCGGGGAGCTGTTTTTT. V gene TRBV9 combines with J gene TRBJ2-2; TRBD2 agrees at 7 bases. Germline V gene sequence: CDR1 SGDLS, CDR2 YYNGEE. The CDR3 loop spans 17 amino acids. The J segment lost 0 bases and the V segment lost 5 bases, leaving 10 bases of the junction unmatched.

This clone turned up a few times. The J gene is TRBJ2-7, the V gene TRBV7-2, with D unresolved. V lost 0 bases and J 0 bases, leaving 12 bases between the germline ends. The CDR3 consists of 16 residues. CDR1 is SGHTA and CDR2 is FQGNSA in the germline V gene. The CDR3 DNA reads TGTGCCAGCAGCTTAGCTCCGTCAGGAGCCTCCTACGAGCAGTACTTC. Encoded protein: CASSLAPSGASYEQYF.

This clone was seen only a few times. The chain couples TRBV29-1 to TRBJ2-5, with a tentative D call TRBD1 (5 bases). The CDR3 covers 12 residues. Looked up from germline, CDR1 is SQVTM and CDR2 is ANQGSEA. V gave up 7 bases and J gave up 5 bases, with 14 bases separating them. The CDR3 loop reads CSGYQGGETQYF. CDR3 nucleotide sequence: TGCAGCGGATACCAGGGTGGGGAGACCCAGTACTTC.

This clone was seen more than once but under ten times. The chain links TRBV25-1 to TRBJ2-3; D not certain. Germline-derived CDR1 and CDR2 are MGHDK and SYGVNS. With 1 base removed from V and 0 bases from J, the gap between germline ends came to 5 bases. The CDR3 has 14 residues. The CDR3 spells CASSELQSTDTQYF. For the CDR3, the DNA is TGTGCCAGCAGTGAATTACAGAGCACAGATACGCAGTATTTT.

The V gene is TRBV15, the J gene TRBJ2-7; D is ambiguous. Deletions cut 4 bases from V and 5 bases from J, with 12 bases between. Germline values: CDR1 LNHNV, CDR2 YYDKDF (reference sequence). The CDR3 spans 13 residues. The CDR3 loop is CATSIEKEDEQYF. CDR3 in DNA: TGTGCCACCAGCATCGAGAAAGAGGACGAGCAGTACTTC.

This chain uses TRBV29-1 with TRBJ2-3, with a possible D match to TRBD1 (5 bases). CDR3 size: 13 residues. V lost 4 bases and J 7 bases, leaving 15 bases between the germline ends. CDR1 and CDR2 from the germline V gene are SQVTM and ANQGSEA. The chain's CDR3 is CSVAGRAINTQYF. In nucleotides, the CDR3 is TGCAGCGTTGCCGGCAGGGCAATAAATACGCAGTATTTT.